One sample yielded the 21 T cell receptor beta chains listed below, sequenced in a study of T cell responses to AZD1222 COVID-19 vaccine. The repertoire was sequenced with immunoSEQ multiplex PCR; TCRdb's copy has only in-frame clones and lacks some. Of approximately 97,000 clones in the sample, roughly 86% are singletons; the top ten hold less than 6%. The sequencing used peripheral blood, collected on day 0 of AZD1222 vaccination. These receptors all come from an adult in good health.

The CDR3 DNA sequence: TGTGCCAGTAGTATACAGGCATTACGCGGGGAGCTGTTTTTT. As protein: CASSIQALRGELFF. The chain carries TRBV19 and TRBJ2-2, with D unresolved. The CDR3 sequence is 14 residues long. V dropped 2 bases and J dropped 7 bases, with 11 bases sitting between them. CDR1 is LNHDA and CDR2 is SQIVND in the germline V gene (reference sequence).

V is TRBV20-1 and J is TRBJ2-4; possible D gene TRBD1, 5 bases. V was trimmed by 3 bases and J by 14 bases, leaving 17 bases between them. Looked up from germline, CDR1 is DFQATT and CDR2 is SNEGSKA (reference sequence). The CDR3 is 12 amino acids. CDR3 coding DNA: TGCAGTGCTAGTGGACGACCCGTAGGGGAGTACTTC. Residues: CSASGRPVGEYF.

This clone was recorded once. V usage is TRBV5-6 and J usage is TRBJ1-2, with D perhaps TRBD1 (6 bases). Germline CDR1 SGHDT, CDR2 YYEEEE. There are 15 residues in the CDR3. The V and J ends lost 3 bases and 4 bases respectively, with 16 bases between them. This CDR3 is CASSYRTAGGYGYTF. The CDR3 DNA reads TGTGCCAGCAGCTATCGGACAGCCGGCGGCTATGGCTACACCTTC.

This clone was recorded a few times. The chain combines TRBV9 with TRBJ1-6; weak D call: TRBD1 (6 bases). V lost 3 bases and J 7 bases, leaving 11 bases between the germline ends. This CDR3 comprises 14 residues. The germline V gene has CDR1 SGDLS and CDR2 YYNGEE. CDR3 coding DNA: TGTGCCAGCAGCGCGGGGGCCACCAATTCACCCCTCCACTTT. Its translation: CASSAGATNSPLHF.

CDR3 region: CASSLFASGSTDTQYF. Written as DNA, the CDR3 is TGTGCCAGCAGCTTGTTTGCTAGCGGAAGCACAGATACGCAGTATTTT. The chain is built from TRBV5-4 and TRBJ2-3; TRBD2 matches at 7 bases. With V trimmed by 1 base and J by 0 bases, 5 bases remained unmatched. The CDR3 has 16 residues. Germline V gene lookup returns CDR1 SGHNT and CDR2 YYREEE (reference sequence). The variable domain in full, completed from reference TRBV5-4 and TRBJ2-3, reads ETGVTQSPTHLIKTRGQQVTLRCSSQSGHNTVSWYQQALGQGPQFIFQYYREEENGRGNFPPRFSGLQFPNYSSELNVNALELDDSALYLCASSLFASGSTDTQYFGPGTRLTVL.

The V and J genes are TRBV2 and TRBJ1-1; D may be TRBD1 (5 bases). Germline V lookup: CDR1 SNHLY, CDR2 FYNNEI. The CDR3 runs to 15 residues. The V and J ends lost 7 bases and 1 base respectively, with 16 bases between them. The CDR3 here is CASNHGWGKNTEAFF. The CDR3 coding sequence is TGTGCCAGCAACCACGGGTGGGGGAAGAACACTGAAGCTTTCTTT.

The chain uses TRBV19 and TRBJ2-1, with D possibly matching TRBD2 (6 bases). V was clipped by 3 bases and J by 2 bases, with 14 bases between them. The CDR3 is made up of 16 amino acids. From germline, CDR1 is LNHDA and CDR2 SQIVND (reference sequence). The CDR3 reads CASSIGGGFAYNEQFF. The CDR3 DNA reads as TGTGCCAGTAGTATTGGCGGAGGGTTCGCCTACAATGAGCAGTTCTTC.

The V call is TRBV7-3, the J call TRBJ1-1; D may be TRBD1 (5 bases). V dropped 2 bases and J dropped 5 bases, with 9 bases sitting between them. The germline CDR1 and CDR2 sequences are SGHTA and FQGTGA. This CDR3 is built from 13 residues. The CDR3 sequence: CASSLDEGTEAFF. As DNA, the CDR3 is TGTGCCAGCAGCTTAGATGAGGGGACTGAAGCTTTCTTT.

This clone appeared once. This chain uses TRBV6-2 or TRBV6-3 with TRBJ2-2; 15 bases are a match to TRBD2. J was trimmed by 5 bases and V by 6 bases; bases with no gene match: 7. CDR1 and CDR2 from the germline V gene are MNHEY and SVGEGT. The CDR3 runs to 17 residues. The DNA of the CDR3 is TGTGCCAGCAGCCGGACTAGCGGGGGGGCGATAACCGGGGAGCTGTTTTTT. Amino acids: CASSRTSGGAITGELFF.

The chain uses TRBV9 and TRBJ2-1; TRBD2 matches 14 bases. J lost 7 bases, V lost 4 bases, and 4 bases had no gene match. Per germline, CDR1 SGDLS and CDR2 YYNGEE. The CDR3 extends over 15 amino acids. Written as DNA, the CDR3 is TGTGCCAGCAGCATCGGGACTAGCGGGGGTAATGAGCAGTTCTTC. Residues: CASSIGTSGGNEQFF.

Note on this clone: At the DNA level, this CDR3 is encoded by other sequences in the same sample as well. The chain has TRBV4-3 and TRBJ1-6; TRBD1 matches at 9 bases. CDR3 length: 15 amino acids. Germline lookup yields CDR1 LGHNA and CDR2 YSLEER. The V segment lost 0 bases and the J segment 7 bases; nucleotides outside the gene matches: 1. In DNA, the CDR3 is TGCGCCAGCAGCCAAGACGGACAGGGGAATTCACCCCTCCACTTT. Translation: CASSQDGQGNSPLHF.

The chain combines TRBV11-1 with TRBJ2-2, with TRBD1 matching over 8 bases. The V segment lost 6 bases and the J segment 4 bases; nucleotides outside the gene matches: 7. The CDR3 sequence is 15 residues long. Per germline, CDR1 SGHAT and CDR2 FQDESV (reference sequence). The CDR3 region is CASSPDRGGTGELFF. Here the CDR3 DNA reads TGTGCCAGCAGTCCAGACAGGGGTGGCACCGGGGAGCTGTTTTTT.

This sequence joins TRBV7-8 and TRBJ1-1; D ambiguous. CDR1 is SGHVS, CDR2 FQNEAQ, per germline. The V end lost 5 bases, the J end lost 0 bases, and 7 bases lay between the germline ends. The CDR3 is 13 amino acids. The CDR3 DNA sequence: TGTGCCAGCAGCAAGGTCTTGAACACTGAAGCTTTCTTT. Amino acids: CASSKVLNTEAFF.

CDR3 region: CASSLGTGFPEQYF. The CDR3 nucleotides are TGTGCCAGCAGCTTGGGGACAGGTTTCCCGGAGCAGTACTTC. The chain is built from TRBV5-5 and TRBJ2-7, with TRBD1 identical over 7 bases. The V gene end was trimmed by 0 bases and the J gene end by 7 bases; junction bases not matched to a gene: 7. Germline V gene sequence: CDR1 SGHKS, CDR2 YYEKEE (reference sequence). The CDR3 contains 14 residues. Complete variable domain (other parts from reference TRBV5-5 and TRBJ2-7): DAGVTQSPTHLIKTRGQQVTLRCSPISGHKSVSWYQQVLGQGPQFIFQYYEKEERGRGNFPDRFSARQFPNYSSELNVNALLLGDSALYLCASSLGTGFPEQYFGPGTRLTVT.

There are a few counts of this clone. This chain links TRBV4-2 with TRBJ1-3, with a tentative D call TRBD1 (6 bases). This CDR3 is 16 amino acids long. Germline CDR1 and CDR2: LGHNA and YNFKEQ. V was pared by 3 bases and J by 0 bases, with 12 bases between. The CDR3 DNA reads TGTGCCAGCAGCCAGCAGACAGGTTACTCTGGAAACACCATATATTTT. Protein product: CASSQQTGYSGNTIYF.

The chain employs TRBV15 and TRBJ2-1; TRBD2 matches at 10 bases. J was trimmed by 6 bases and V by 0 bases; bases with no gene match: 5. CDR1 and CDR2 (germline): LNHNV, YYDKDF (reference sequence). The CDR3 consists of 16 residues. The CDR3 reads CATSRDRAGGFNEQFF. Here the CDR3 DNA reads TGTGCCACCAGCAGAGATCGAGCGGGAGGGTTCAATGAGCAGTTCTTC. The full variable domain, in which reference TRBV15 and TRBJ2-1 provide the parts outside the CDR3, is DAMVIQNPRYQVTQFGKPVTLSCSQTLNHNVMYWYQQKSSQAPKLLFHYYDKDFNNEADTPDNFQSRRPNTSFCFLDIRSPGLGDTAMYLCATSRDRAGGFNEQFFGPGTRLTVL.

The rearrangement joins TRBV19 to TRBJ1-3, with D possibly TRBD1 on 5 matching bases. CDR1 LNHDA and CDR2 SQIVND come from the germline V gene (reference sequence). This CDR3 has 18 residues. V was pared by 11 bases and J by 1 base, with 27 bases between. CDR3 sequence: CADKGWQPIEQSGNTIYF. In nucleotides, the CDR3 is TGTGCCGATAAGGGGTGGCAGCCGATAGAGCAATCTGGAAACACCATATATTTT.

The genes are TRBV30 and TRBJ2-7, with 7 bases identical to TRBD2. CDR1 and CDR2 (germline): GTSNPN, SVGIG (reference sequence). The CDR3 consists of 16 residues. With 2 bases clipped from V and 7 bases from J, the junction kept 17 bases outside the gene matches. DNA of the CDR3: TGTGCCTGGAGTATGGGGGGGGTGACAGTTAATCGTGAGCAGTACTTC. Amino acid sequence: CAWSMGGVTVNREQYF.

The chain carries TRBV5-5 and TRBJ1-4; D is uncertain. The length of the CDR3 is 12 residues. V dropped 6 bases and J dropped 8 bases, with 11 bases sitting between them. CDR1 SGHKS and CDR2 YYEKEE come from the germline V gene (reference sequence). The CDR3 bases are TGTGCCAGCAACCGGCCGGACGAAAAACTGTTTTTT. Translation: CASNRPDEKLFF.

V usage is TRBV4-2 and J usage is TRBJ1-6; 8 nucleotides line up with TRBD1. With V trimmed by 3 bases and J by 3 bases, 10 bases remained unmatched. Germline assignment: CDR1 LGHNA and CDR2 YNFKEQ. The CDR3 totals 18 residues. The CDR3 here is CASSHATIDRGYNSPLHF. The DNA of the CDR3 is TGTGCCAGCAGCCACGCGACCATTGACAGGGGCTATAATTCACCCCTCCACTTT.

The V and J genes are TRBV5-4 and TRBJ2-7, with 7 bases lining up with TRBD1. J gave up 5 bases and V 1 base, and 9 bases lay outside the gene matches. The CDR3 extends over 15 amino acids. Germline values: CDR1 SGHNT, CDR2 YYREEE (reference sequence). The CDR3 here is CASSLPTGSRNEQYF. The CDR3 DNA reads TGTGCCAGCAGCTTGCCGACAGGGTCGAGGAACGAGCAGTACTTC. The entire variable domain, with the rest obtained from reference TRBV5-4 and TRBJ2-7, is as follows: ETGVTQSPTHLIKTRGQQVTLRCSSQSGHNTVSWYQQALGQGPQFIFQYYREEENGRGNFPPRFSGLQFPNYSSELNVNALELDDSALYLCASSLPTGSRNEQYFGPGTRLTVT.